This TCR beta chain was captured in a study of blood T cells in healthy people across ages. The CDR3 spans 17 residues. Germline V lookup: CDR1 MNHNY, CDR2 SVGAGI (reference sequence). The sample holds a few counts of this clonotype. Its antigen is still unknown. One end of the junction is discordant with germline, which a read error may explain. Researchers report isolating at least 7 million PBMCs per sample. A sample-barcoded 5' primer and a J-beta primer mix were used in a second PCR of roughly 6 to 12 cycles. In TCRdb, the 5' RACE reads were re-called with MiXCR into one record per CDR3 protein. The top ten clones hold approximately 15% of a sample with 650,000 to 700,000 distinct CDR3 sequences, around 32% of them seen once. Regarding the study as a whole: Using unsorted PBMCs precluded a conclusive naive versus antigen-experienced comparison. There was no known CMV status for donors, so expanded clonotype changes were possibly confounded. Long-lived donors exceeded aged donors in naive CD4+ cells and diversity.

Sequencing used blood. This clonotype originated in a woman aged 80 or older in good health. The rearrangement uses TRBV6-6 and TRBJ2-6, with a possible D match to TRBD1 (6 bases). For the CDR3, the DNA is TGTGCCAGCAGTTACAACAGGGCTCAACCTGGGGCCAACGTCCGGACTTTC. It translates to CASSYNRAQPGANVRTF.